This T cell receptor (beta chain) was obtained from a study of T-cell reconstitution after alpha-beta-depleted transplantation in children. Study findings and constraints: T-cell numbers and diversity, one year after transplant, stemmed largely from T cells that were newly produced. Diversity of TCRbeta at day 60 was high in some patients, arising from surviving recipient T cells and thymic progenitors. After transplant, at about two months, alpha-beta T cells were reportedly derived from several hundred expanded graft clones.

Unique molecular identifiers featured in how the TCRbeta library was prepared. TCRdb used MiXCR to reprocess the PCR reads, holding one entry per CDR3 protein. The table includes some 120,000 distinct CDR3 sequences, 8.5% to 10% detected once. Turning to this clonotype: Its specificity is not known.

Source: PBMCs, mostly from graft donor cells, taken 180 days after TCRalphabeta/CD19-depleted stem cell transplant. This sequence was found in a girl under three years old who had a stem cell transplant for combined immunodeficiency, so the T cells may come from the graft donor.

The CDR3 DNA is TGCAGCGTTCGGGGACAGGTGACCTACGAGCAGTACTTC. Protein sequence: CSVRGQVTYEQYF. This chain joins TRBV29-1 and TRBJ2-7, with 8 bases that match TRBD1. This CDR3 is built from 13 residues. Germline CDR1 is SQVTM and CDR2 is ANQGSEA. V was clipped by 5 bases and J by 2 bases; unmatched bases: 5.